Included here is one T cell receptor beta chain sequence, with context. Its target is unknown. The data are from a study of vaccination effects on CD4 cells after COVID-19. Study-wide findings and caveats: Only a single clone (1 of 255 vaccine-induced clones in healthy vaccinees) cross-reacted with common cold coronaviruses. Late after vaccination, infection- and vaccine-induced clones showed marked clonal contraction.

Sequencing was performed with immunoSEQ multiplex PCR; in TCRdb, only in-frame clones are kept and a portion is missing. In the table there are approximately 13,000 clones, around 76% of which are singletons. With the ViraFEST assay, the study expanded antigen-specific CD4+ T cells using viral peptide pools, then sequenced them. A roughly 10-day culture period preceded the isolation of CD4+ T cells. The study found no prior SARS-CoV-2 infection in the vaccine recipients, who tested negative for nucleocapsid antibodies. Half the medium was swapped for IL-2 medium on days 3 and 7. Germline V gives CDR1 SGHDT, CDR2 YYEEEE. This CDR3 comprises 15 residues. The V end was cut by 0 bases, the J end by 4 bases, with 11 bases between.

The receptor comes from a human donor who received a COVID-19 vaccine. V gene TRBV5-6 combines with J gene TRBJ1-3, with D hard to call. The sequencing here drew on CD4+ T cells from PBMCs cultured with HCoV-229E spike peptides, taken before COVID-19 vaccination. CDR3 in DNA: TGTGCCAGCAGCTTGGGGAGGGCGAACGGAAACACCATATATTTT. Residues: CASSLGRANGNTIYF.